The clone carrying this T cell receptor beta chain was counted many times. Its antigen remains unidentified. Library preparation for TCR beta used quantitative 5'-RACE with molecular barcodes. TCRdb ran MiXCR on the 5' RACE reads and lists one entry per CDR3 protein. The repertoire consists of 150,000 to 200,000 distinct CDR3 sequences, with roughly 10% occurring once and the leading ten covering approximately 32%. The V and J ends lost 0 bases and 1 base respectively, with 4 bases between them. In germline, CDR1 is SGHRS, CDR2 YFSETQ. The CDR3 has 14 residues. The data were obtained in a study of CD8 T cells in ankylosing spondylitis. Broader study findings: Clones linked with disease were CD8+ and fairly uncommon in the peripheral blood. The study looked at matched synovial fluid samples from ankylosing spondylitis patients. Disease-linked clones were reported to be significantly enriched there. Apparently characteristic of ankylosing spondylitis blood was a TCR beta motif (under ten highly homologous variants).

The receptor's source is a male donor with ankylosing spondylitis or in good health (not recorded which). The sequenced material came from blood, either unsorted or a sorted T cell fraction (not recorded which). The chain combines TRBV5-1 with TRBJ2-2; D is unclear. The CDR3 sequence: CASSLDLNTGELFF. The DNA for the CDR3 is TGCGCCAGCAGCTTGGACCTGAACACCGGGGAGCTGTTTTTT.